This TCR beta chain was recorded in a study of neurological immune-mediated disorders. The germline V gene has CDR1 SGHRS and CDR2 YFSETQ. V gave up 4 bases and J gave up 0 bases, with 10 bases separating them. The CDR3 sequence is 14 residues long. Ten or more counts support this clonotype. TCRdb re-derived calls from the 5' RACE reads in MiXCR, one entry per CDR3 protein. In the table there are approximately 30,000 distinct CDR3 sequences, around 21% of which are singletons. This TCR was recovered from a woman between 55 and 75 years old in good health. The sample consisted of PBMCs. The J gene is TRBJ1-1, the V gene TRBV5-1, with a weak D call TRBD1 (5 bases). The CDR3 DNA reads as TGCGCCAGCAGCGGGACTTACATGAACACTGAAGCTTTCTTT. Translated: CASSGTYMNTEAFF.